The next 18 T cell receptor beta chains were all read from a single sample in a study of blood T cell repertoires in COVID-19. The protocol was immunoSEQ multiplex PCR, while the TCRdb copy is restricted to in-frame clones and leaves out a portion. This sample has 200,000 to 250,000 clones; 88% occur once, and the top ten carry under 15%. Material for sequencing was PBMCs or T cells enriched from blood (not recorded which). The source is a woman in her forties or fifties with acute COVID-19.

With regard to this clone: Other DNA sequences in this specimen translate into the identical CDR3. This chain links TRBV18 with TRBJ1-2, with D perhaps matching TRBD1 (5 bases). V lost 1 base and J 8 bases, leaving 8 bases between the germline ends. The germline gives CDR1 KGHSH, CDR2 LQKENI. The CDR3 is 12 residues long. The CDR3 protein is CASSPLGGGYTF. In DNA form, the CDR3 reads TGTGCCAGCTCACCACTCGGGGGAGGCTACACCTTC.

The chain has TRBV19 and TRBJ2-7, with 10 bases fitting TRBD2. The CDR3 is 14 amino acids. Trimming cost V 11 bases and J 7 bases; bases outside gene matches: 14. The germline V gene encodes CDR1 LNHDA and CDR2 SQIVND (reference sequence). In DNA, the CDR3 is TGTGCCTCCAACCCGACTAGCGGGTTTGAAGAGCAGTACTTC. Amino acids: CASNPTSGFEEQYF.

This rearrangement joins TRBV7-2 to TRBJ2-7, with 7 bases matching TRBD1. V gave up 2 bases and J gave up 0 bases; unmatched junction bases: 10. Germline V lookup: CDR1 SGHTA, CDR2 FQGNSA. The CDR3 is made up of 17 amino acids. The CDR3 is CASSLPRQGRYSYEQYF. The DNA of the CDR3 is TGTGCCAGCAGCTTACCCAGACAGGGAAGATACTCCTACGAGCAGTACTTC.

J is TRBJ1-2 and V is TRBV4-2; 8 bases line up with TRBD1. CDR3 size: 13 residues. V shed 1 base and J 6 bases; nucleotides not matched to a gene: 1. Germline lookup yields CDR1 LGHNA and CDR2 YNFKEQ. The CDR3 reads CASSQGQGNGYTF. In DNA, the CDR3 is TGTGCCAGCAGCCAAGGACAGGGGAATGGCTACACCTTC.

The chain joins TRBV19 to TRBJ1-2; D is perhaps TRBD1 (6 bases). The CDR3 sequence is 16 residues long. V was shortened by 6 bases and J by 8 bases, with 25 bases between the two germline ends. Germline V gene sequence: CDR1 LNHDA, CDR2 SQIVND (reference sequence). The CDR3 loop is CASRKNPGTQLLGYTF. CDR3 sequence (DNA): TGTGCCAGTAGGAAGAATCCCGGGACACAACTTTTGGGCTACACCTTC.

V usage is TRBV6-5 and J usage is TRBJ2-3, with D tentatively TRBD2 (5 bases). CDR1 and CDR2 (germline): MNHEY, SVGAGI. CDR3 length: 15 amino acids. The V and J ends lost 5 bases and 4 bases respectively, with 16 bases between them. The CDR3 DNA reads TGTGCCAGCAGTCCTGACTCTTGGGGAGCAGATACGCAGTATTTT. It encodes CASSPDSWGADTQYF.

The chain carries TRBV9 and TRBJ1-3, with 7 bases matching TRBD1. Germline V gene data show CDR1 as SGDLS and CDR2 as YYNGEE. J lost 4 bases, V lost 0 bases, and 7 bases had no gene match. CDR3 length: 16 residues. CDR3: CASSVEVTGSGNTIYF. In nucleotides, the CDR3 is TGTGCCAGCAGCGTAGAAGTGACAGGGTCAGGAAACACCATATATTTT.

This clone showed up just a few times. The chain couples TRBV12-3 or TRBV12-4 to TRBJ1-2; D may be TRBD1 (6 bases). The CDR3 length is 12 residues. V gave up 8 bases and J gave up 4 bases, with 11 bases separating them. The CDR3 is CASSDSGYGYTF. The CDR3 coding sequence is TGTGCCAGCTCGGACAGCGGCTATGGCTACACCTTC.

V and J are TRBV7-9 and TRBJ1-2, with 8 bases identical to TRBD1. The germline gives CDR1 SEHNR, CDR2 FQNEAQ (reference sequence). The junction had 16 bases not matched to a gene; V was cut back by 5 bases and J by 5 bases. This CDR3 is 17 amino acids long. The CDR3 DNA reads as TGTGCCAGCAGCAGGGGACAGGCGATCGATCGTGGGTATGGCTACACCTTC. Amino acid sequence: CASSRGQAIDRGYGYTF. Looking up the rest from reference TRBV7-9 and TRBJ1-2 gives the full variable domain: DTGVSQNPRHKITKRGQNVTFRCDPISEHNRLYWYRQTLGQGPEFLTYFQNEAQLEKSRLLSDRFSAERPKGSFSTLEIQRTEQGDSAMYLCASSRGQAIDRGYGYTFGSGTRLTVV.

This rearrangement joins TRBV28 to TRBJ1-5; D is unresolved. The CDR3 is 14 amino acids. V was trimmed by 2 bases and J by 7 bases, leaving 12 bases between them. Germline V gives CDR1 MDHEN, CDR2 SYDVKM. CDR3 nucleotides: TGTGCCAGCAGTTTAATCGAGACGCGGCAGCCCCAGCATTTT. This codes for CASSLIETRQPQHF.

V and J are TRBV27 and TRBJ2-1, with TRBD2 matching 11 bases. Trimming removed 6 bases from V and 5 bases from J; junction bases left unmatched: 12. The CDR3 is 17 residues long. Germline V CDR1 and CDR2: MNHEY, SMNVEV (reference sequence). Here the CDR3 reads CASSLHPGLAAHNEQFF. In DNA, the CDR3 is TGTGCCAGCAGCCTTCACCCGGGACTAGCGGCCCACAATGAGCAGTTCTTC.

This clone was found a few times. The chain is built from TRBV4-1 and TRBJ2-7; D perhaps matches TRBD1 (8 bases). V was trimmed by 1 base and J by 3 bases, leaving 13 bases between them. CDR3 length: 15 amino acids. Germline CDR1 and CDR2: MGHRA and YSYEKL. CDR3 sequence (DNA): TGCGCCAGCAGCCAAGGTACAGGGGGGGTCTACGAGCAGTACTTC. Translation gives CASSQGTGGVYEQYF.

The J gene is TRBJ2-7, the V gene TRBV19; 14 bases map to TRBD2. This CDR3 has 20 residues. Per germline, CDR1 LNHDA and CDR2 SQIVND (reference sequence). V gave up 6 bases and J gave up 2 bases; unmatched junction bases: 18. The CDR3 DNA follows: TGTGCCAGTAGCCGATCTAGTAGGGGGTGGACTAGCGGGAGGACCTACGAGCAGTACTTC. Its translation: CASSRSSRGWTSGRTYEQYF.

CDR3 sequence reads: CASNEGWGFKTQYF. CDR3 DNA: TGTGCCAGCAACGAGGGTTGGGGTTTCAAGACCCAGTACTTC. V is TRBV28 and J is TRBJ2-5; maybe TRBD2 (5 bases). Germline CDR1 MDHEN, CDR2 SYDVKM. This CDR3 spans 14 amino acids. Trimming shortened V by 7 bases and J by 6 bases, and 18 bases separated the two germline ends.

The genes are TRBV28 and TRBJ1-4, with D possibly matching TRBD1 (5 bases). CDR1 MDHEN and CDR2 SYDVKM come from the germline V gene. The V gene lost 6 bases and the J gene lost 6 bases, with 14 bases spanning the gap. The CDR3 runs 14 residues. The CDR3 is CASRAGHSDEKLFF. CDR3 DNA sequence: TGTGCCAGCAGGGCTGGACATTCGGATGAAAAACTGTTTTTT.

The rearrangement links TRBV5-4 to TRBJ2-1; 7 positions match TRBD1. The germline V gene has CDR1 SGHNT and CDR2 YYREEE (reference sequence). V trimming: 3 bases; J trimming: 9 bases; junction bases outside the gene matches: 3. There are 12 residues in the CDR3. The CDR3 bases are TGTGCCAGCAGCTCACAGGGGCCTGAGCAGTTCTTC. This codes for CASSSQGPEQFF.

The rearrangement joins TRBV7-2 to TRBJ1-3; D is undetermined. The V gene's germline CDR1 is SGHTA and CDR2 FQGNSA. The CDR3 length is 12 residues. The ends were cut back, 3 bases at V and 4 bases at J, with 4 bases in the middle. CDR3 region: CASSFPGNTIYF. CDR3 DNA: TGTGCCAGCAGCTTCCCGGGAAACACCATATATTTT. Looking up the rest from reference TRBV7-2 and TRBJ1-3 gives the full variable domain: GAGVSQSPSNKVTEKGKDVELRCDPISGHTALYWYRQSLGQGLEFLIYFQGNSAPDKSGLPSDRFSAERTGGSVSTLTIQRTQQEDSAVYLCASSFPGNTIYFGEGSWLTVV.

This clone was recorded a few times. This CDR3 is CASSLARGRTSGRGEQYF. The DNA for the CDR3 is TGTGCCAGCAGCTTAGCCAGGGGGCGGACTAGCGGGAGAGGCGAGCAGTACTTC. This chain uses TRBV7-9 with TRBJ2-7; TRBD2 matches at 13 bases. Germline assignment: CDR1 SEHNR and CDR2 FQNEAQ (reference sequence). V lost 0 bases to trimming and J lost 6 bases; unmatched junction nucleotides: 11. The CDR3 has 18 residues.